This T cell receptor (beta chain) appears in the sequencing data of a study of human T cells and chemical hapten exposure. A single record per CDR3 protein comes from TCRdb applying MiXCR to the RACE reads. The repertoire holds tens of thousands of distinct CDR3 sequences, with around 8.8% as singletons. The CDR3 consists of 14 residues. The germline V gene encodes CDR1 MNHEY and CDR2 SMNVEV (reference sequence). The junction had 2 bases not matched to a gene; V was cut back by 4 bases and J by 4 bases. The time point is: patch test 2, 6 weeks after DPC sensitization. The treatment was: therapeutic diphenylcyclopropenone sensitization with weekly scalp DPC. Ahead of applying each patch test, blood was sampled. Overall study findings and caveats: Expanded TCRs formed significantly more large CDR3 similarity clusters than controls.

On this clonotype: Its antigen is not identified.

Sequenced material: whole blood, taken in connection with sensitization to the hapten diphenylcyclopropenone (DPC). J is TRBJ2-1 and V is TRBV27, with TRBD1 matching 9 bases. The TCR comes from a woman in her forties or fifties with alopecia areata. Some clones in this sample may be carry-over from other donors' samples. CDR3 sequence: CASSWGQGYNEQFF. In DNA, the CDR3 is TGTGCCAGCAGTTGGGGACAGGGATACAATGAGCAGTTCTTC.